This T cell receptor (beta chain) came from a study of response to subunit inactivated influenza vaccine. This clonotype was counted many times. Its target is unknown. Study-wide points: Researchers suggested that each seasonal influenza vaccination recruits few new T cells.

TCRdb analysed the RT-PCR reads with MiXCR anew, one entry per CDR3 protein. The sample has 550,000 to 800,000 distinct CDR3 sequences, 15% to 17% seen once. Germline trimming cut 3 bases from V and 7 bases from J; bases unmatched to any gene: 8. The CDR3 is made up of 14 amino acids. Germline V CDR1 and CDR2: SGHRS, YFSETQ. The starting material was PBMCs from blood, obtained less than 13 days after vaccination. V and J are TRBV5-1 and TRBJ1-1, with 8 bases identical to TRBD1. The receptor was derived from a man aged 45-65 years who received an inactivated influenza vaccine. The CDR3 nucleotides are TGCGCCAGCAGCTCACAGGGGGACAATTTTGAAGCTTTCTTT. Residues: CASSSQGDNFEAFF.